One T cell receptor (beta chain) is described in this entry. Its antigen is as yet unknown. From germline, CDR1 is LGHNA and CDR2 YSLEER. The CDR3 has 16 residues. The V end lost 1 base, the J end lost 6 bases, and 17 bases lay between the germline ends. The entry originates in a study of T cells after yellow fever vaccination. Study background: The SMART-Seq v4 Ultra Low Input method served to prepare the low-cell-number fractions.

Broader study findings: Post-booster repertoires contained most primary-vaccination clones again (roughly 96% CD4, approximately 88% CD8). Of the clonotypes, a small share occurred in both CD4 and CD8 compartments.

TCRdb reprocessed the 5' RACE reads via MiXCR and lists one record per CDR3 protein. The repertoire holds more than 350,000 distinct CDR3 sequences, with 11% as singletons. J is TRBJ2-3 and V is TRBV4-3; D unclear. The sequencing here drew on PBMCs, taken on the day of the first yellow fever vaccination. The sequence was obtained from a man between 18 and 29 years old who received the YFV17D yellow fever vaccine. CDR3 nucleotide sequence: TGCGCCAGCAGCCAAGGAAGTAGCTACGGGTCTGATACGCAGTATTTT. Its translation is CASSQGSSYGSDTQYF.